This TCR beta chain was recovered during a study of breast tumors, draining lymph nodes, adjacent tissues. About this clonotype itself: What it recognizes is unknown.

Axillary draining lymph nodes of breast cancer patients supplied the node samples. The study's findings and limits: Compared with basal-like, luminal-like tumors shared significantly more repertoire with nontumor tissue. Tumor TCR diversity was below lymph nodes but above nontumor tissue. That most tumor T cells come from lymph nodes remained unproven.

TCRdb ran MiXCR on the multiplex PCR reads and lists one entry per CDR3 protein. The table has 150,000 or so distinct CDR3 sequences, about 34% seen once. The CDR3 sequence is 17 residues long. The junction had 12 bases not matched to a gene; V was cut back by 5 bases and J by 3 bases. Per germline, CDR1 MNHEY and CDR2 SVGEGT. The J gene is TRBJ2-7, the V gene TRBV6-2 or TRBV6-3; TRBD1 matches at 11 bases. The receptor's source is a female donor with breast cancer. Some clones in this sample may be carry-over from other donors' samples. The sample comprised axillary lymph node tissue. The CDR3 spells CASSHTTGTGGIYEQYF. The CDR3 nucleotides are TGTGCCAGCAGTCACACCACCGGGACAGGGGGTATCTACGAGCAGTACTTC.